This T cell receptor beta chain emerged from a study of human CD8 memory T cell subsets. Study outcomes and limitations: There were indications from Chao1 estimates that stem-like memory T cells were more diverse than precursor exhausted T cells. The overlap between stem-like memory and precursor exhausted T cell repertoires was minimal.

UMI-labeled 5' RACE was the method by which TCR beta libraries were made. With the 5' RACE reads reprocessed, TCRdb shows one record per CDR3 protein and no DNA. In all, the sample yields around 10,000 distinct CDR3 sequences. On this clonotype itself: Its matching antigen is unknown.

The study classified TPEX cells as CCR7+ PD-1+ TIGIT+ early memory CD8+ T cells bearing exhausted-like traits. This receptor was taken from a human donor in good health. Sequences were obtained from CD8+ T cells from PBMCs.

The chain's CDR3 is CALSGERSYNEQFF. The genes are TRBV6-1 and TRBJ2-1; TCRdb selects TRBD2, and the lack of DNA leaves this call unchecked. CDR3 length: 14 residues. Germline V lookup: CDR1 MNHNS, CDR2 SASEGT.